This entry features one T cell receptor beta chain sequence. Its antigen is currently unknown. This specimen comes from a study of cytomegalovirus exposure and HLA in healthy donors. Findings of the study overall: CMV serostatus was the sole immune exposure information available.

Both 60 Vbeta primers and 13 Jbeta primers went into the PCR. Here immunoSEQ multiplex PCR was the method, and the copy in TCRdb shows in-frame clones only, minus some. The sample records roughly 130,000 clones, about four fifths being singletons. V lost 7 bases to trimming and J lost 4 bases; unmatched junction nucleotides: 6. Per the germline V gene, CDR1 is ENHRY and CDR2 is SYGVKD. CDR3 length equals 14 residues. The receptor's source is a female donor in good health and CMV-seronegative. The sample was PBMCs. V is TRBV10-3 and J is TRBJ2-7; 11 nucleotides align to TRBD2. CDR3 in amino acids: CAITGTSGEYEQYF. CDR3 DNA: TGTGCCATCACCGGGACTAGCGGAGAATACGAGCAGTACTTC.